Presented here are 10 T cell receptor beta chains from one specimen sequenced in a study of blood T cell repertoires in COVID-19. Assay: immunoSEQ multiplex PCR; the TCRdb copy retains only in-frame clones and omits some. The data contain 250,000 to 300,000 clones, 80% to 90% of them singletons. The sample was PBMCs or T cells enriched from blood (not recorded which). Receptors were obtained from a woman aged 45-65 years who had recovered from COVID-19.

J is TRBJ1-4 and V is TRBV19, with D hard to call. The CDR3 consists of 15 residues. CDR1 LNHDA and CDR2 SQIVND come from the germline V gene (reference sequence). V was shortened by 5 bases and J by 0 bases, with 10 bases between the two germline ends. CDR3 DNA sequence: TGTGCCAGTAGTCCACAGAGGGCAACTAATGAAAAACTGTTTTTT. Translated: CASSPQRATNEKLFF.

The rearrangement links TRBV27 to TRBJ2-2; 11 positions match TRBD1. With 6 bases clipped from V and 5 bases from J, the junction kept 5 bases outside the gene matches. The CDR3 is made up of 15 amino acids. From germline, CDR1 is MNHEY and CDR2 SMNVEV (reference sequence). CDR3 nucleotides: TGTGCCAGCAGCGCGGACAGGGGGCGGACCGGGGAGCTGTTTTTT. Translated, it gives CASSADRGRTGELFF.

The chain joins TRBV24-1 to TRBJ2-5; D is ambiguous. From germline, CDR1 is KGHDR and CDR2 SFDVKD. The CDR3 extends over 14 amino acids. V lost 3 bases to trimming and J lost 2 bases, with 9 bases between them. As DNA, the CDR3 is TGTGCCACCAGTGATAGGAGAACTCAAGAGACCCAGTACTTC. Its translation is CATSDRRTQETQYF.

The chain joins TRBV18 to TRBJ2-3; D is ambiguous. The CDR3 sequence is 15 residues long. Germline V lookup: CDR1 KGHSH, CDR2 LQKENI. V dropped 3 bases and J dropped 1 base, with 11 bases sitting between them. CDR3 sequence (DNA): TGTGCCAGCTCACCGAGACTGGGTCGCACAGATACGCAGTATTTT. As protein: CASSPRLGRTDTQYF.

The V gene is TRBV3-1 (or the pseudogene TRBV3-2), the J gene TRBJ1-2; 7 bases align to TRBD1. V lost 0 bases and J lost 4; bases outside the gene matches: 11. The germline V gene encodes CDR1 LGHDT and CDR2 YNNKEL (reference sequence). The CDR3 totals 17 residues. Written as DNA, the CDR3 is TGTGCCAGCAGCCAAGAGGCAGGGGGGATTTGGGGCTATGGCTACACCTTC. This sequence encodes CASSQEAGGIWGYGYTF.

CDR3 DNA: TGTGCCAGCTCAATCCGGGACAGGGGAGTCTTTGGGGCCAACGTCCTGACTTTC. Protein: CASSIRDRGVFGANVLTF. The chain is built from TRBV18 and TRBJ2-6; TRBD1 matches at 10 bases. The CDR3 extends over 18 amino acids. J was trimmed by 3 bases and V by 5 bases; bases with no gene match: 10. Per germline, CDR1 KGHSH and CDR2 LQKENI.

The chain has TRBV28 and TRBJ2-2; the match to TRBD2 covers 7 bases. The germline CDR1 and CDR2 sequences are MDHEN and SYDVKM. V was pared by 3 bases and J by 4 bases, with 8 bases of the junction left unmatched. The CDR3 extends over 16 amino acids. CDR3 sequence: CASSFHGGRGTGELFF. CDR3 nucleotides: TGTGCCAGCAGTTTTCACGGCGGGAGAGGCACCGGGGAGCTGTTTTTT.

The V call is TRBV28, the J call TRBJ1-1; TRBD1 might be the D (5 bases). The V and J ends lost 0 bases and 6 bases respectively, with 14 bases between them. Germline-derived CDR1 and CDR2 are MDHEN and SYDVKM. This CDR3 is 15 amino acids long. The CDR3 loop is CASSLWTDTHSEAFF. The CDR3 bases are TGTGCCAGCAGTTTATGGACGGACACACACTCTGAAGCTTTCTTT.

The chain uses TRBV10-3 and TRBJ1-2, with a possible D match to TRBD1 (6 bases). Germline assignment: CDR1 ENHRY and CDR2 SYGVKD. The CDR3 extends over 15 amino acids. V was cut by 5 bases and J by 8 bases, with 21 bases left in between. CDR3 coding DNA: TGTGCCATCAGTCCCCCTACAGACAGGTTTGGCGGCTACACCTTC. Residues: CAISPPTDRFGGYTF.

The chain is built from TRBV6-9 and TRBJ1-1, with a weak D call TRBD1 (5 bases). CDR1 MNHGY and CDR2 SVAAGI come from the germline V gene. This CDR3 contains 14 residues. Trimming cost V 2 bases and J 5 bases, with 12 bases left between them. CDR3 residues: CASSYGRGETEAFF. DNA for the CDR3: TGTGCCAGCAGTTATGGTCGGGGGGAGACTGAAGCTTTCTTT.